Listed below are T cell receptor beta chains from one sample, sequenced in a study of CXCR3-negative and CXCR3-positive naive CD8 T cells. TCRdb re-called the 5' RACE reads; every CDR3 protein appears as one record, without DNA. The sample table includes around 140,000 distinct CDR3 sequences. Sequences were obtained from naive CXCR3- CD8+ T cells from blood. All receptors come from a human donor in good health. Some clones in this sample may be carry-over from other donors' samples. Each CDR3 is given with its conserved first and last residue.

v_gene,len,j_gene,CDR3aa
TRBV24-1,15,TRBJ2-3,CATSDPTRSTDTQYF
TRBV11-2,14,TRBJ2-7,CASSLERLADEQYF
TRBV28,12,TRBJ2-5,CASSLPGETQYF
TRBV7-9,15,TRBJ1-2,CASSSLLEGSYGYTF
TRBV29-1,13,TRBJ2-7,CSVTGDLNYEQYF
TRBV29-1,22,TRBJ2-1,CSVLSLGFNPTPFRGGYNEQFF
TRBV5-1,15,TRBJ1-2,CASSQGTREDYGYTF
TRBV7-9,14,TRBJ1-5,CASSLAPSNQPQHF
TRBV6-5,13,TRBJ1-1,CASSPYRTTEAFF
TRBV7-9,14,TRBJ2-7,CASSLNIGSYEQYF
TRBV20-1,14,TRBJ2-5,CSARDQGPTETQYF
TRBV7-9,17,TRBJ2-3,CASSLEETGHHTDTQYF
TRBV12-3/TRBV12-4,17,TRBJ2-2,CASTYSGGFQNTGELFF
TRBV4-3,15,TRBJ2-1,CASSQDSREYNEQFF
TRBV5-4,16,TRBJ2-7,CASSWRVTSGSDEQYF
TRBV19,18,TRBJ2-1,CASSIGLAGGGSYNEQFF
TRBV7-9,14,TRBJ1-1,CASSPQGGNTEAFF
TRBV6-2/TRBV6-3,14,TRBJ2-2,CASMRTDNTGELFF
TRBV12-5,15,TRBJ2-1,CASGLEMVGYNEQFF
TRBV27,12,TRBJ2-1,CASSLSNDEQFF
TRBV29-1,11,TRBJ2-7,CSVDRDTEQYF
TRBV6-2/TRBV6-3,15,TRBJ2-7,CASSYRVGSSYEQYF
TRBV5-1,15,TRBJ2-1,CASSSWTGTVNEQFF
TRBV12-3/TRBV12-4,12,TRBJ2-1,CASSRTGNEQFF
TRBV9,14,TRBJ1-1,CASSRRTGNTEAFF
TRBV6-5,15,TRBJ2-1,CASSLSPRQEAEQFF
TRBV3-1,15,TRBJ2-3,CASRHGGAGTDTQYF
TRBV5-4,15,TRBJ2-1,CASSLTHPGPNEQFF
TRBV27,13,TRBJ2-7,CASSLSKGYEQYF
TRBV7-9,14,TRBJ2-7,CASSPEIGTYEQYF
TRBV12-3/TRBV12-4,13,TRBJ2-1,CASSFSESGEQFF
TRBV18,14,TRBJ2-1,CASSPEDRYNEQFF
TRBV29-1,13,TRBJ2-7,CSVGGGGFNEQYF
TRBV7-9,12,TRBJ1-1,CASSLAGAYAFF
TRBV12-3/TRBV12-4,16,TRBJ1-5,CASSYSGEDGSQPQHF
TRBV7-9,13,TRBJ2-5,CASRAAGEETQYF
TRBV7-9,17,TRBJ2-3,CASSLAGTGEITDTQYF
TRBV21-1,12,TRBJ2-7,CATPGPAYEQYF
TRBV2,14,TRBJ1-5,CASSSPRGNQPQHF
TRBV7-9,16,TRBJ1-2,CASSLSGQTLNYGYTF
TRBV29-1,13,TRBJ2-1,CSVGPYSRNEQFF
TRBV4-3,17,TRBJ2-1,CASSQSPGLAGGNEQFF
TRBV13,14,TRBJ1-2,CASTIGQGAAGYTF
TRBV4-2,17,TRBJ2-1,CASSQTLGGGQYNEQFF
TRBV20-1,12,TRBJ2-5,CSARDLDRTQYF
TRBV7-6,14,TRBJ2-7,CASSFGDGSYEQYF